This T cell receptor (beta chain) comes out of a study of blood T cell repertoires in COVID-19. Study-level information: T cells, B-cell-depleted T cells, or PBMCs supplied cDNA or gDNA.

Produced via immunoSEQ multiplex PCR; TCRdb's table is partial and in-frame only. Among 130,000 to 150,000 clones listed, 88% were seen once. In germline, CDR1 is SGHTS, CDR2 YDEGEE. This CDR3 spans 12 amino acids. V lost 0 bases and J 9 bases, leaving 7 bases between the germline ends. The TCR originated in a woman in her forties or fifties with acute or convalescent COVID-19. The rearrangement links TRBV5-8 to TRBJ2-1; unclear D gene. Sequences were obtained from peripheral blood. CDR3 nucleotide sequence: TGTGCCAGCAGCTTGGTCCGGTTTGAGCAGTTCTTC. Its translation is CASSLVRFEQFF.